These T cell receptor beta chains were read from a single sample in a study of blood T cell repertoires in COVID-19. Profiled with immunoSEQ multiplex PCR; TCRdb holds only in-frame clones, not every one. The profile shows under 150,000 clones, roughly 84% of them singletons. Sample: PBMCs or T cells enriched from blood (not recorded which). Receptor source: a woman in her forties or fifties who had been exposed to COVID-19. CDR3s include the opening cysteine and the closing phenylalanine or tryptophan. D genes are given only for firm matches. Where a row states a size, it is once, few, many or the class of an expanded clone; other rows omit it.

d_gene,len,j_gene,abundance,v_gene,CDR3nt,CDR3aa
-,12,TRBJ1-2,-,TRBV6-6,TGTGCCAGCAGCTACGACAGAACTGGCTACACCTTC,CASSYDRTGYTF
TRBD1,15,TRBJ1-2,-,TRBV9,TGTGCCAGCAGCCGTATACAGGGGGCCAACTATGGCTACACCTTC,CASSRIQGANYGYTF
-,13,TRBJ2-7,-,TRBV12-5,TGTGCTAGTGGTTTGGCAGGGGCCCACGAGCAGTACTTC,CASGLAGAHEQYF
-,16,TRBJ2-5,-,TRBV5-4,TGTGCCAGCAGCCCCCAGGCGGGGCGGGGGCAGGAGACCCAGTACTTC,CASSPQAGRGQETQYF
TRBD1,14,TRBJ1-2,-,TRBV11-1,TGTGCCAGCAGCCCCGACAGGGGGAGGGACGGCTACACCTTC,CASSPDRGRDGYTF
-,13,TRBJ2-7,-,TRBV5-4,TGTGCCAGCAGCTCGCAAGACTACTACGAGCAGTACTTC,CASSSQDYYEQYF
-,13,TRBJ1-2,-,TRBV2,TGTGCCAGCAGTGAAGAAGCGAACTATGGCTACACCTTC,CASSEEANYGYTF
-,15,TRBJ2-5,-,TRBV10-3,TGTGCCATCAGTGCTGGTCCAGGGGCACTAGAGACCCAGTACTTC,CAISAGPGALETQYF
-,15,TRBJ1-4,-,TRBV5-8,TGTGCCAGCAGCTCGGGGCTTAGGACAGATGAAAAACTGTTTTTT,CASSSGLRTDEKLFF
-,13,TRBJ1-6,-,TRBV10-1,TGCGCCAGCAGCGAACAATATCATTCACCCCTCCACTTT,CASSEQYHSPLHF
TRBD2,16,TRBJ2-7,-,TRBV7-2,TGTGCCAGCAGCTTAGTTAGCACTAGCGGGGGTTACGAGCAGTACTTC,CASSLVSTSGGYEQYF
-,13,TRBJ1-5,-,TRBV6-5,TGTGCCAGCAGGGGAGTGGGGGGTCAGCCCCAGCATTTT,CASRGVGGQPQHF
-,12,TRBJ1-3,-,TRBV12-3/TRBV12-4,TGTGCCAGCACGCGCTCTGGAAACACCATATATTTT,CASTRSGNTIYF
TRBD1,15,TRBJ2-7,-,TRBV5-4,TGTGCCAGCAGTTTCGACAGGGTAAGGTCCTACGAGCAGTACTTC,CASSFDRVRSYEQYF
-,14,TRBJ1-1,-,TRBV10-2,TGCGCCAGCAGTGGAGAACAGGCCATAACTGAAGCTTTCTTT,CASSGEQAITEAFF
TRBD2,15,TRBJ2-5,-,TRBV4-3,TGCGCCAGCAGCCAAGGGCAGGGCGGGGGAGAGACCCAGTACTTC,CASSQGQGGGETQYF
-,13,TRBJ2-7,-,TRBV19,TGTGCCAGTAGTATGGGGGGGCAGTACGAGCAGTACTTC,CASSMGGQYEQYF
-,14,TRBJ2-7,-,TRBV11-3,TGTGCCAGCAGCGGCGGCAGTCGGGCCTACGAGCAGTACTTC,CASSGGSRAYEQYF
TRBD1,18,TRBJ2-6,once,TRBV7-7,TGTGCTAGCAGCTACGGACAGGGAAGGGGGTCTGGGGCCAACGTCCTGACTTTC,CASSYGQGRGSGANVLTF
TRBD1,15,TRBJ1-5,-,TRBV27,TGTGCCAGCAGTCCGCGGACAGGGGGCAATCAGCCCCAGCATTTT,CASSPRTGGNQPQHF
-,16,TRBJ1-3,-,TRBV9,TGTGCCAGCAGCGTAGCCGGGGGAGGGTCTGGAAACACCATATATTTT,CASSVAGGGSGNTIYF
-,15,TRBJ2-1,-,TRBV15,TGTGCCACCGGTAGGAGGGCGGGTTCCTACAATGAGCAGTTCTTC,CATGRRAGSYNEQFF
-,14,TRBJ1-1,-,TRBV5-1,TGCGCCAGCAAGCCTCCAGGGGTTAACACTGAAGCTTTCTTT,CASKPPGVNTEAFF
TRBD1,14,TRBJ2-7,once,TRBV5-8,TGTGCCAGCAGCACGGGACAGCGCACCTACGAGCAGTACTTC,CASSTGQRTYEQYF